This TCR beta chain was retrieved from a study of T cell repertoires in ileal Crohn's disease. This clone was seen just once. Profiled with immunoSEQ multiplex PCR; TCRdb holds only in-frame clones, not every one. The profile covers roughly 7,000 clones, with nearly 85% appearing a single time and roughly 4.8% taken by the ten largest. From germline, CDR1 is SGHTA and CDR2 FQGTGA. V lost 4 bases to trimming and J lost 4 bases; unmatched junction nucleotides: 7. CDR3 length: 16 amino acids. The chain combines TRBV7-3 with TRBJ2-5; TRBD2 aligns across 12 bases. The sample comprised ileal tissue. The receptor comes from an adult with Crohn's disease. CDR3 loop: CASSSGLAGFGETQYF. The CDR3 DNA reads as TGTGCCAGCAGCTCCGGACTAGCGGGATTTGGAGAGACCCAGTACTTC.